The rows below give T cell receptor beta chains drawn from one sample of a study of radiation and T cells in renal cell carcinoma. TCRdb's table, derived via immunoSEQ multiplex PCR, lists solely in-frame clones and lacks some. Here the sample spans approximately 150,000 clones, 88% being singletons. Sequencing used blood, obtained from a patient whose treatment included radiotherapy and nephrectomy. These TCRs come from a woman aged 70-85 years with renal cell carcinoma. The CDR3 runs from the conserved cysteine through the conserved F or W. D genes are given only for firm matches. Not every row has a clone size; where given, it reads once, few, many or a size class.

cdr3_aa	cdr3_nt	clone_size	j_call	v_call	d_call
CASSLQGGGTEAFF	TGTGCCAGCTCTTTACAGGGAGGGGGAACTGAAGCTTTCTTT	.	TRBJ1-1	TRBV2	.
CASSSTGGISPLHF	TGTGCCAGTAGTAGCACAGGGGGGATTTCACCCCTCCACTTT	.	TRBJ1-6	TRBV19	TRBD1
CASSPGVGSPLHF	TGTGCCAGCAGCCCGGGGGTAGGGTCACCCCTCCACTTT	.	TRBJ1-6	TRBV5-4	.
CASSLGQGSGPTNSPLHF	TGTGCCAGCAGCTTAGGCCAAGGGTCGGGGCCGACTAATTCACCCCTCCACTTT	.	TRBJ1-6	TRBV13	.
CASSKWTTRQGTEAFF	TGTGCTAGCAGCAAATGGACAACCCGCCAAGGCACTGAAGCTTTCTTT	.	TRBJ1-1	TRBV7-7	.
CAISEPAGGQLDTQYF	TGTGCCATCAGTGAGCCAGCGGGGGGGCAGCTAGATACGCAGTATTTT	.	TRBJ2-3	TRBV10-3	TRBD2
CASSRLGGPQETQYF	TGTGCTAGCAGCCGCTTGGGGGGCCCCCAAGAGACCCAGTACTTC	once	TRBJ2-5	TRBV7-7	.
CASSTGHGNTIYF	TGTGCCAGCTCCACAGGTCATGGAAACACCATATATTTT	.	TRBJ1-3	TRBV18	.
CASSLQGGPTDTQYF	TGTGCCAGCAGCTTACAGGGGGGGCCGACAGATACGCAGTATTTT	.	TRBJ2-3	TRBV7-2	.
CASSRSAANLQTQYF	TGTGCCAGCAGCCGGAGCGCCGCGAACTTACAGACCCAGTACTTC	.	TRBJ2-5	TRBV4-2	.
CASSRRTGNTEAFF	TGTGCCAGCAGTAGACGGACGGGGAACACTGAAGCTTTCTTT	.	TRBJ1-1	TRBV6-5	.
CASSPPGRGETQYF	TGTGCCAGCAGCCCCCCGGGCAGGGGTGAGACCCAGTACTTC	.	TRBJ2-5	TRBV14	.
CAWGRGSSGANVLTF	TGTGCCTGGGGGAGGGGCAGCTCTGGGGCCAACGTCCTGACTTTC	once	TRBJ2-6	TRBV30	TRBD2
CASSAPGLAISYNEQFF	TGTGCCAGCAGTGCCCCGGGACTAGCGATCTCCTACAATGAGCAGTTCTTC	.	TRBJ2-1	TRBV28	TRBD2
CASSENPQITYEQYF	TGTGCCAGCAGTGAAAATCCGCAGATAACCTACGAGCAGTACTTC	.	TRBJ2-7	TRBV6-1	.
CASSLMAPYEQYF	TGTGCCAGCAGCTTAATGGCGCCCTACGAGCAGTACTTC	.	TRBJ2-7	TRBV7-2	.